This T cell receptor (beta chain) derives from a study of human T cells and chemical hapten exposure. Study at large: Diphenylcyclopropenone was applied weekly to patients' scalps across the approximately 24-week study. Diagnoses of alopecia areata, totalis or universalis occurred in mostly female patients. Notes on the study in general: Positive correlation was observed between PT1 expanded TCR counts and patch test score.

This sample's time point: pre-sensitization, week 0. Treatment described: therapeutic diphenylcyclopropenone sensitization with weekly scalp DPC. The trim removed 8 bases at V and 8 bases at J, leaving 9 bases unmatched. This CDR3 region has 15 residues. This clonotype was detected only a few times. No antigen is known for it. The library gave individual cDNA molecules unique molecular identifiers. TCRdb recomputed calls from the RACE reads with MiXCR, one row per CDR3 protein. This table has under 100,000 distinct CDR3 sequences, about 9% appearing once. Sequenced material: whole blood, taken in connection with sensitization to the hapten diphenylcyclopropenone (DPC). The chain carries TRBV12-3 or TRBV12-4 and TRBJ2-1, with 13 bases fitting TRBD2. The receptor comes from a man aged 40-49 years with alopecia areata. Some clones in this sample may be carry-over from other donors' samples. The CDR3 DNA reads TGTGCCAGCGGAACCGGGACTAGCGGGAAGGATGAGCAGTTCTTC. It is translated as CASGTGTSGKDEQFF.